This is a list of T cell receptor beta chains from one sample in a study of blood T cell repertoires in COVID-19. Method: immunoSEQ multiplex PCR; TCRdb's copy keeps in-frame clones and lacks some. The data contain 150,000 to 250,000 clones, about 90% of them singletons. Sequenced input: PBMCs or T cells enriched from blood (not recorded which). Receptor source: a woman aged 25 to 39 who had recovered from COVID-19. Both conserved end residues are part of each CDR3. D genes are given only for firm matches. Expanded clones get a size class; other rows say once, few or many, or leave the size out.

CDR3 length,D gene,J gene,clone size,V gene,CDR3 DNA,CDR3 protein
15,TRBD2,TRBJ2-4,.,TRBV5-4,TGTGCCAGCAGCTTGGATAGCGGGGGGGGGAACATTCAGTACTTC,CASSLDSGGGNIQYF
15,.,TRBJ1-5,once,TRBV3-1/TRBV3-2,TGTGCCAGCAGCCAGGGAATAAGAGGAGGCCAGCCCCAGCATTTT,CASSQGIRGGQPQHF
15,.,TRBJ1-6,.,TRBV6-2/TRBV6-3,TGTGCCAGCAGTTACAGCGGGGTCCCGGGTTCACCCCTCCACTTT,CASSYSGVPGSPLHF
14,TRBD1,TRBJ1-1,.,TRBV19,TGTGCCAGTAGTATTGAGGGGGCCAACACTGAAGCTTTCTTT,CASSIEGANTEAFF
16,TRBD1,TRBJ1-2,few,TRBV7-2,TGTGCCAGCAGCGTTGGGACAGGGGCAGCGAGTGATGGCTACACCTTC,CASSVGTGAASDGYTF
15,.,TRBJ2-5,.,TRBV5-6,TGTGCCAGCAGCCCCCTGCGAAAACCACAAGAGACCCAGTACTTC,CASSPLRKPQETQYF
13,TRBD1,TRBJ1-3,.,TRBV24-1,TGTGCCGTCCAGGGGGCTGCTGGAAACACCATATATTTT,CAVQGAAGNTIYF
13,.,TRBJ2-7,.,TRBV9,TGTGCCAGCAGCGTAGAGGGGGACTACGAGCAGTACTTC,CASSVEGDYEQYF
19,.,TRBJ2-1,.,TRBV28,TGTGCCAGCAGTTTCGAGCGGTCTTATATGGGTGGAAGGTACAATGAGCAGTTCTTC,CASSFERSYMGGRYNEQFF
15,.,TRBJ2-2,.,TRBV18,TGTGCCAGCTCACGATGGGGCAGGAACACCGGGGAGCTGTTTTTT,CASSRWGRNTGELFF
17,TRBD2,TRBJ2-3,.,TRBV28,TGTGCCAGCAGACTGAGGGTATCGGGCGGGAGTTCAGATACGCAGTATTTT,CASRLRVSGGSSDTQYF
11,.,TRBJ2-4,.,TRBV30,TGTGCCTGGAGCGCGAAAAACATTCAGTACTTC,CAWSAKNIQYF
15,TRBD1,TRBJ1-2,.,TRBV7-9,TGTGCCAGCAGCTCACCCCCGACGACAGGGTTGGGCTACACCTTC,CASSSPPTTGLGYTF
15,TRBD2,TRBJ2-1,.,TRBV9,TGTGCCAGCAGCGTAGTAAGCGGGGGGTACAATGAGCAGTTCTTC,CASSVVSGGYNEQFF
14,TRBD1,TRBJ1-2,.,TRBV6-5,TGTGCCAGCAGTTACGCCGGGACAGGGGTTGGCTACACCTTC,CASSYAGTGVGYTF
12,TRBD1,TRBJ1-2,few,TRBV7-9,TGTGCCAGCAGATTGGGACAGGGTGGCTACACCTTC,CASRLGQGGYTF
15,TRBD1,TRBJ1-5,.,TRBV19,TGTGCCAGTAGTCGAGACAGGGGAAACAATCAGCCCCAGCATTTT,CASSRDRGNNQPQHF
12,.,TRBJ1-1,.,TRBV24-1,TGTGCCACGTACGACGGACTGACTGAAGCTTTCTTT,CATYDGLTEAFF
15,TRBD1,TRBJ1-6,.,TRBV11-3,TGTGCCAGCAGTCAACCGGACAGGGCCAATTCACCCCTCCACTTT,CASSQPDRANSPLHF
15,TRBD1,TRBJ2-5,.,TRBV7-9,TGTGCCAGCAGAAGCCCGGGACAGGGGCGAGAGACCCAGTACTTC,CASRSPGQGRETQYF
17,.,TRBJ1-5,.,TRBV27,TGTGCCAGCAGTCCCCACAGGGAAGGGATGGGCAATCAGCCCCAGCATTTT,CASSPHREGMGNQPQHF
14,TRBD1,TRBJ1-6,.,TRBV7-2,TGTGCCAGCAGCCCCGGGACAGGGGTATCACCCCTCCACTTT,CASSPGTGVSPLHF
13,.,TRBJ2-3,.,TRBV2,TGTGCCAGCAGTCTGGACTACACAGATACGCAGTATTTT,CASSLDYTDTQYF
14,.,TRBJ1-1,.,TRBV19,TGTGCCAGTAGTACCAGGGGCAGGGGAACTGAAGCTTTCTTT,CASSTRGRGTEAFF
19,.,TRBJ1-3,.,TRBV7-8,TGTGCCAGCAGCGGAGGCCCCGGGACAAGGATCAACTCTGGAAACACCATATATTTT,CASSGGPGTRINSGNTIYF
16,.,TRBJ2-7,.,TRBV15,TGTGCCACCAGCAGAGGTAGTAGCGGCAGCTTTGGCGAGCAGTACTTC,CATSRGSSGSFGEQYF
16,TRBD1,TRBJ1-1,.,TRBV5-1,TGCGCCAGCAGCTTGGTGGGACAGGTTTCCAACACTGAAGCTTTCTTT,CASSLVGQVSNTEAFF